The entry that follows covers one T cell receptor beta chain sequence. The sample belongs to a study of blood T cell repertoires in COVID-19. The protocol was immunoSEQ multiplex PCR, while the TCRdb copy is restricted to in-frame clones and leaves out a portion. The top ten clones hold 2% of a sample with approximately 99,000 clones, 65% to 85% of them seen once. The germline V gene has CDR1 LNHDA and CDR2 SQIVND (reference sequence). The junction had 3 bases not matched to a gene; V was cut back by 4 bases and J by 4 bases. CDR3 size: 13 residues. The chain uses TRBV19 and TRBJ1-2; TRBD1 matches 7 bases. The material sequenced was peripheral blood. The receptor comes from a man aged 70 or older with active or convalescent COVID-19. In DNA, the CDR3 is TGTGCCAGTAGTACCCGGGACAGCTATGGCTACACCTTC. Translated, it gives CASSTRDSYGYTF. Combining the CDR3 with reference TRBV19 and TRBJ1-2 gives the whole variable domain DGGITQSPKYLFRKEGQNVTLSCEQNLNHDAMYWYRQDPGQGLRLIYYSQIVNDFQKGDIAEGYSVSREKKESFPLTVTSAQKNPTAFYLCASSTRDSYGYTFGSGTRLTVV.